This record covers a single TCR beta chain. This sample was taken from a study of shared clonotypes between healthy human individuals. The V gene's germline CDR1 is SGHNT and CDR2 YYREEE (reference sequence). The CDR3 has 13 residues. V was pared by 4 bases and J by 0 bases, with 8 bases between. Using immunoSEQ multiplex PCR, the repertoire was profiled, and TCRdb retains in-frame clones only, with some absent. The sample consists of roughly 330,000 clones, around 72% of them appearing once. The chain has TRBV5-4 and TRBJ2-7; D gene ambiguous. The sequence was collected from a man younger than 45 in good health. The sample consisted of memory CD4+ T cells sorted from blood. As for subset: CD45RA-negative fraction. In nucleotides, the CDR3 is TGTGCCAGCAGCCCCCAGAACTCCTACGAGCAGTACTTC. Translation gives CASSPQNSYEQYF.